One T cell receptor beta chain is described in this entry. Its antigen is unidentified. Production of TCR beta cDNA used 500 ng total RNA together with a constant-region primer. What produced the TCR beta libraries was three nested multiplex PCR rounds using slightly modified ARM-PCR. TRBV1-TRBV30 forward primers and a C-beta reverse primer were used in the first two PCR rounds, which each ran for about 10 cycles. One entry per CDR3 protein results from TCRdb running MiXCR on the multiplex PCR reads. The data hold just over 300,000 distinct CDR3 sequences, with about three fifths observed a single time. The source of the sample is a study of tumor-infiltrating lymphocytes in primary liver carcinoma. On the study more broadly: Patients were men and women aged 30 to 69 years. Overall study findings and caveats: Without sorting, CD4+ versus CD8+ T cell repertoires were not compared. It was in tumors, not blood, that the top-250-clone fraction was significantly higher (p = 0.039).

Unsorted whole blood yielded blood RNA, and germline DNA was extracted as well. Patients showed chronic HBV infection and an absence of prior treatment. Germline CDR1 reads SGHAT; CDR2 reads FQNNGV. CDR3 length equals 15 residues. This receptor was obtained from a woman aged 25 to 39 with primary liver carcinoma and hepatitis B virus infection. The gene calls are TRBV11-2 and TRBJ2-3; D might be TRBD1 (6 bases). The DNA end is more similar to TRBJ1-5, so the J call may be wrong. The sample taken for sequencing was peripheral blood. CDR3 sequence: CASSSHRQALGSQHF. The CDR3 DNA is TGTGCCAGCAGCTCACACCGACAGGCCCTTGGATCGCAGCATTTT.